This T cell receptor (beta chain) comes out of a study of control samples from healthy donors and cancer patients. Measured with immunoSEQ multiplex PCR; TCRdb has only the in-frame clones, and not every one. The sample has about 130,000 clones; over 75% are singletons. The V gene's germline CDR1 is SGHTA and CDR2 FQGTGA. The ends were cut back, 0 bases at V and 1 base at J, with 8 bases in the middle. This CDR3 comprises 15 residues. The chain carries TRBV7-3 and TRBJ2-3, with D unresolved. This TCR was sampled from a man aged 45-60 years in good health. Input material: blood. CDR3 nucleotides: TGTGCCAGCAGCTTAACGGGGATACGCACAGATACGCAGTATTTT. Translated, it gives CASSLTGIRTDTQYF.